Below, 10 T cell receptor beta chains from the same sample are listed, as sequenced in a study of blood T cell repertoires in COVID-19. Profiling relied on immunoSEQ multiplex PCR, and the TCRdb table lists in-frame clones only, not all of them. Among about 250,000 clones, roughly 89% were seen once, and the ten largest hold roughly 0.96%. The sample comprised peripheral blood. The source is a woman in her thirties or forties who had recovered from COVID-19.

The V call is TRBV6-2 or TRBV6-3, the J call TRBJ2-7, with no clear D. This CDR3 region has 15 residues. Trimming shortened V by 0 bases and J by 2 bases, and 11 bases separated the two germline ends. In germline, CDR1 is MNHEY, CDR2 SVGEGT. Here the CDR3 reads CASSYSRPRTYEQYF. Written as DNA, the CDR3 is TGTGCCAGCAGTTACTCGAGGCCTCGAACCTACGAGCAGTACTTC.

The chain uses TRBV19 and TRBJ1-4; D is uncertain. Germline loops: CDR1 LNHDA, CDR2 SQIVND (reference sequence). Deletions cut 3 bases from V and 8 bases from J, with 7 bases between. This CDR3 has 12 amino acids. As DNA, the CDR3 is TGTGCCAGTAGTATGACGGGGGAAAAACTGTTTTTT. It encodes CASSMTGEKLFF.

The rearrangement uses TRBV5-1 and TRBJ2-3; no clear D. CDR1 SGHRS and CDR2 YFSETQ come from the germline V gene. This CDR3 region has 14 residues. The V end was cut by 0 bases, the J end by 2 bases, with 7 bases between. The CDR3 DNA sequence: TGCGCCAGCAGCTTGGAACAGTCCACAGATACGCAGTATTTT. It translates to CASSLEQSTDTQYF.

V and J are TRBV7-9 and TRBJ1-1, with D uncertain. Germline V CDR1 and CDR2: SEHNR, FQNEAQ (reference sequence). The CDR3 loop spans 14 amino acids. Trimming took 1 base from V and 1 from J, leaving 7 bases between them. CDR3 protein: CASSLVAGNTEAFF. The CDR3 DNA follows: TGTGCCAGCAGCTTAGTAGCGGGGAACACTGAAGCTTTCTTT. Filled out from reference TRBV7-9 and TRBJ1-1, the complete variable domain reads DTGVSQNPRHKITKRGQNVTFRCDPISEHNRLYWYRQTLGQGPEFLTYFQNEAQLEKSRLLSDRFSAERPKGSFSTLEIQRTEQGDSAMYLCASSLVAGNTEAFFGQGTRLTVV.

The rearrangement links TRBV28 to TRBJ2-7; 9 bases are shared with TRBD1. Germline values: CDR1 MDHEN, CDR2 SYDVKM. The CDR3 runs to 15 residues. The J segment lost 0 bases and the V segment lost 6 bases, leaving 6 bases of the junction unmatched. The CDR3 DNA reads TGTGCCAGCAGAACCGGGACAGGGCACTCCTACGAGCAGTACTTC. It specifies CASRTGTGHSYEQYF.

The CDR3 DNA is TGTGCCAGCAGCCCCGGCGGGACAGGAGGGGAAAAACTGTTTTTT. Its protein is CASSPGGTGGEKLFF. The J gene is TRBJ1-4, the V gene TRBV3-1 (or the pseudogene TRBV3-2), with 8 bases that match TRBD1. CDR3 length: 15 residues. V lost 4 bases and J lost 8; bases outside the gene matches: 9. From germline, CDR1 is LGHDT and CDR2 YNNKEL (reference sequence).

The chain combines TRBV19 with TRBJ2-1; 8 bases fit TRBD1. This CDR3 has 12 residues. Germline V lookup: CDR1 LNHDA, CDR2 SQIVND (reference sequence). Trimming took 2 bases from V and 12 from J; bases not matched to a gene: 3. Here the CDR3 DNA reads TGTGCCAGTAGTATACCCGGACAGGGGCAGTTCTTC. The encoded protein is CASSIPGQGQFF. The full variable domain, rest sourced from reference TRBV19 and TRBJ2-1, is DGGITQSPKYLFRKEGQNVTLSCEQNLNHDAMYWYRQDPGQGLRLIYYSQIVNDFQKGDIAEGYSVSREKKESFPLTVTSAQKNPTAFYLCASSIPGQGQFFGPGTRLTVL.

The chain recombines TRBV19 with TRBJ1-2; D call uncertain. This CDR3 comprises 16 residues. The V end lost 0 bases, the J end lost 4 bases, and 15 bases lay between the germline ends. The germline V gene encodes CDR1 LNHDA and CDR2 SQIVND (reference sequence). The CDR3 DNA is TGTGCCAGTAGTATAGATCACACAGCTCTTACCTATGGCTACACCTTC. Amino acid sequence: CASSIDHTALTYGYTF.

The chain recombines TRBV19 with TRBJ2-6, with D unclear. Germline V gene data show CDR1 as LNHDA and CDR2 as SQIVND (reference sequence). With 7 bases removed from V and 0 bases from J, the gap between germline ends came to 4 bases. The CDR3 loop spans 13 amino acids. CDR3 sequence reads: CASTSSGANVLTF. CDR3 in DNA: TGTGCCAGTACGAGCTCTGGGGCCAACGTCCTGACTTTC.

The chain is built from TRBV28 and TRBJ1-1; a possible D gene is TRBD1 (5 bases). Germline CDR1 is MDHEN and CDR2 is SYDVKM. This CDR3 has 19 amino acids. Trimming stripped 3 bases from V and 2 bases from J, with 25 bases between. In DNA, the CDR3 is TGTGCCAGCAGTTTTTTTCCATTTGGGGCAGGTCCGCCAAACACTGAAGCTTTCTTT. Residues: CASSFFPFGAGPPNTEAFF.